The 20 T cell receptor beta chains below were found in one sample sequenced in a study of T cell changes during pregnancy in multiple sclerosis (dated by TCRdb to the late 2010s). The method behind the library was the immunoSEQ multiplex PCR assay. Imported from immuneACCESS, the table was reduced by TCRdb to in-frame sequences with V and J called. These copies leave out some clones; in studies compared against another copy, an unresolved V gene accounts for under half, and the cause of the remainder is not known. This sample lists approximately 92,000 clones; about 92% were detected once. Together, the top ten hold about 1.6% of the sample. The sample was peripheral blood, taken in the first trimester of pregnancy. These receptors were collected from a female donor with multiple sclerosis, enrolled in a pregnancy study.

The chain employs TRBV18 and TRBJ1-2; 10 bases are shared with TRBD1. V gave up 3 bases and J gave up 2 bases; unmatched junction bases: 3. The germline V gene encodes CDR1 KGHSH and CDR2 LQKENI. The CDR3 length is 15 residues. In DNA form, the CDR3 reads TGTGCCAGCTCACCTAAGGGACAGGGGAACTATGGCTACACCTTC. This codes for CASSPKGQGNYGYTF.

The rearrangement uses TRBV6-6 and TRBJ1-5; no reliable D call. CDR1 and CDR2 from the germline V gene are MNHNY and SVGAGI (reference sequence). The ends were cut back, 8 bases at V and 7 bases at J, with 18 bases in the middle. CDR3 length: 14 amino acids. In nucleotides, the CDR3 is TGTGCCAGCGGAACCTTTAGCGGGTTCCAGCCCCAGCATTTT. Translation: CASGTFSGFQPQHF.

The rearrangement uses TRBV5-1 and TRBJ1-2, with 7 bases fitting TRBD1. The V segment lost 4 bases and the J segment 10 bases; nucleotides outside the gene matches: 7. Germline V CDR1 and CDR2: SGHRS, YFSETQ. The CDR3 contains 12 residues. CDR3: CASSHRTGLYTF. CDR3 bases: TGCGCCAGCAGCCACAGGACAGGACTCTACACCTTC. The full variable domain, rest sourced from reference TRBV5-1 and TRBJ1-2, is KAGVTQTPRYLIKTRGQQVTLSCSPISGHRSVSWYQQTPGQGLQFLFEYFSETQRNKGNFPGRFSGRQFSNSRSEMNVSTLELGDSALYLCASSHRTGLYTFGSGTRLTVV.

The chain links TRBV9 to TRBJ2-5; TRBD2 is a possible D gene (6 bases). The CDR3 loop spans 15 amino acids. The germline V gene encodes CDR1 SGDLS and CDR2 YYNGEE. Trimming stripped 0 bases from V and 1 base from J, with 10 bases between. The CDR3 sequence: CASSVASAIQETQYF. As DNA, the CDR3 is TGTGCCAGCAGCGTAGCTAGCGCCATCCAAGAGACCCAGTACTTC.

V gene TRBV7-2 combines with J gene TRBJ2-7; 8 positions match TRBD2. Germline CDR1 is SGHTA and CDR2 is FQGNSA. The CDR3 totals 14 residues. V lost 2 bases, J lost 2 bases, and 2 bases stayed unmatched. CDR3 nucleotide sequence: TGTGCCAGCAGCTTAATGGGACTAGCCTACGAGCAGTACTTC. Encoded protein: CASSLMGLAYEQYF.

V and J are TRBV7-2 and TRBJ1-5; D ambiguous. Germline V gene data show CDR1 as SGHTA and CDR2 as FQGNSA. The CDR3 is made up of 15 amino acids. Trimming removed 5 bases at V and 5 bases at J, with 16 bases between. CDR3 sequence: CASSPTGGKDQPQHF. The CDR3 bases are TGTGCCAGCAGCCCAACGGGAGGAAAGGATCAGCCCCAGCATTTT.

J is TRBJ2-3 and V is TRBV5-1, with D maybe TRBD2 (6 bases). Trimming took 2 bases from V and 4 from J, leaving 17 bases between them. The CDR3 has 16 amino acids. Germline CDR1 and CDR2: SGHRS and YFSETQ. The CDR3 here is CASSFSGARLPDTQYF. Here the CDR3 DNA reads TGCGCCAGCAGCTTTTCGGGAGCCAGACTCCCAGATACGCAGTATTTT.

V and J are TRBV19 and TRBJ2-7; TRBD1 agrees at 9 bases. The V and J ends lost 6 bases and 0 bases, in that order; junction bases with no gene match: 3. Germline values: CDR1 LNHDA, CDR2 SQIVND (reference sequence). The CDR3 is 14 amino acids. The CDR3 DNA reads as TGTGCCAGTAGGGACAGGGGCACCTCCTACGAGCAGTACTTC. Its protein is CASRDRGTSYEQYF.

This sequence joins TRBV6-1 and TRBJ2-5, with 11 bases lining up with TRBD2. This CDR3 is 15 amino acids long. CDR1 MNHNS and CDR2 SASEGT come from the germline V gene. After removal of 6 bases from V and 7 bases from J, the junction contained 10 bases not matched to a gene. In nucleotides, the CDR3 is TGTGCCAGCAGGCCCGTTACTAGCGGGAGTGTGACCCAGTACTTC. This encodes CASRPVTSGSVTQYF.

The rearrangement uses TRBV4-1 and TRBJ1-1, with D tentatively TRBD1 (6 bases). Germline-derived CDR1 and CDR2 are MGHRA and YSYEKL. The CDR3 length is 13 residues. V shed 0 bases and J shed 6 bases, with 8 bases lying between them. The CDR3 loop reads CASSQDRGAEAFF. CDR3 DNA: TGCGCCAGCAGCCAAGACAGGGGAGCTGAAGCTTTCTTT.

Here the CDR3 reads CASSIGASGYEQYF. DNA of the CDR3: TGTGCCAGTAGTATAGGTGCTAGCGGCTACGAGCAGTACTTC. J is TRBJ2-7 and V is TRBV19, with 7 nucleotides matching TRBD2. This CDR3 comprises 14 residues. Looked up from germline, CDR1 is LNHDA and CDR2 is SQIVND (reference sequence). Trimming at V came to 1 base and at J to 3 bases, leaving 3 bases not matched to a gene.

The V and J genes are TRBV30 and TRBJ1-4; 8 nucleotides agree with TRBD1. From germline, CDR1 is GTSNPN and CDR2 SVGIG (reference sequence). The CDR3 runs to 13 residues. Unmatched junction bases numbered 4, after V lost 3 bases and J lost 7 bases. Here the CDR3 reads CAWRLDRAEKLFF. The CDR3 bases are TGTGCCTGGAGGTTGGACAGGGCTGAAAAACTGTTTTTT.

The chain links TRBV2 to TRBJ2-1, with TRBD2 identical over 10 bases. J gave up 6 bases and V 6 bases, and 8 bases lay outside the gene matches. Per germline, CDR1 SNHLY and CDR2 FYNNEI. The CDR3 is 15 residues long. CDR3 residues: CASSAASGSINEQFF. In DNA, the CDR3 is TGTGCCAGCAGCGCTGCTAGCGGGAGTATCAATGAGCAGTTCTTC.

This chain uses TRBV5-8 with TRBJ2-1, with 11 nucleotides matching TRBD2. Germline assignment: CDR1 SGHTS and CDR2 YDEGEE. This CDR3 region has 16 residues. After removal of 1 base from V and 4 bases from J, the junction contained 4 bases not matched to a gene. The DNA of the CDR3 is TGTGCCAGCAGCTTGCTGACTAGCGGGAAGTACAATGAGCAGTTCTTC. It translates to CASSLLTSGKYNEQFF.

In its sample, this clone was seen once. V is TRBV27 and J is TRBJ2-7; TRBD2 is a possible D gene (7 bases). Germline assignment: CDR1 MNHEY and CDR2 SMNVEV (reference sequence). V shed 3 bases and J shed 10 bases, with 19 bases lying between them. The CDR3 length is 14 residues. CDR3 protein: CASSFSRGGSTQYF. In DNA form, the CDR3 reads TGTGCCAGCAGTTTCTCTCGCGGGGGCAGTACCCAGTACTTC.

The chain recombines TRBV19 with TRBJ2-5, with 9 bases aligning to TRBD2. V shed 3 bases, J shed 4 bases, and the junction held 6 bases outside the gene matches. The CDR3 runs to 15 residues. CDR1 is LNHDA and CDR2 is SQIVND in the germline V gene (reference sequence). CDR3 DNA: TGTGCCAGTAGTATCAGGTTAGCGGGAGCAGAGACCCAGTACTTC. Protein sequence: CASSIRLAGAETQYF. Combining the CDR3 with reference TRBV19 and TRBJ2-5 gives the whole variable domain DGGITQSPKYLFRKEGQNVTLSCEQNLNHDAMYWYRQDPGQGLRLIYYSQIVNDFQKGDIAEGYSVSREKKESFPLTVTSAQKNPTAFYLCASSIRLAGAETQYFGPGTRLLVL.

J is TRBJ1-1 and V is TRBV5-4; TRBD1 aligns across 8 bases. Germline CDR1 reads SGHNT; CDR2 reads YYREEE (reference sequence). Trimming removed 0 bases from V and 0 bases from J; junction bases left unmatched: 7. CDR3 length: 17 residues. Here the CDR3 DNA reads TGTGCCAGCAGCTTGGGGACAGGGTTAATGTTGAACACTGAAGCTTTCTTT. It translates to CASSLGTGLMLNTEAFF. The whole variable domain, remainder taken from reference TRBV5-4 and TRBJ1-1, is ETGVTQSPTHLIKTRGQQVTLRCSSQSGHNTVSWYQQALGQGPQFIFQYYREEENGRGNFPPRFSGLQFPNYSSELNVNALELDDSALYLCASSLGTGLMLNTEAFFGQGTRLTVV.

The chain employs TRBV7-9 and TRBJ2-7; tentative D call: TRBD2 (5 bases). CDR3 length: 15 amino acids. Germline V gene data show CDR1 as SEHNR and CDR2 as FQNEAQ (reference sequence). V lost 2 bases and J 0 bases, leaving 11 bases between the germline ends. CDR3: CASSLFPSSSYEQYF. The CDR3 bases are TGTGCCAGCAGCTTATTTCCTAGCTCCTCCTACGAGCAGTACTTC.

V usage is TRBV19 and J usage is TRBJ2-1, with 7 bases matching TRBD2. The CDR3 covers 15 residues. Germline V gene sequence: CDR1 LNHDA, CDR2 SQIVND (reference sequence). V was clipped by 4 bases and J by 4 bases; unmatched bases: 7. CDR3 sequence reads: CASSKVAGPYNEQFF. The CDR3 bases are TGTGCCAGTAGTAAAGTAGCGGGCCCTTACAATGAGCAGTTCTTC.

This clone occurred once. The CDR3 DNA follows: TGTGCCAGCAGGGCGGGACTATTAAACACCGGGGAGCTGTTTTTT. This codes for CASRAGLLNTGELFF. This rearrangement joins TRBV28 to TRBJ2-2; 7 bases are shared with TRBD2. Looked up from germline, CDR1 is MDHEN and CDR2 is SYDVKM. J was trimmed by 2 bases and V by 6 bases; bases with no gene match: 6. The CDR3 is 15 residues long.